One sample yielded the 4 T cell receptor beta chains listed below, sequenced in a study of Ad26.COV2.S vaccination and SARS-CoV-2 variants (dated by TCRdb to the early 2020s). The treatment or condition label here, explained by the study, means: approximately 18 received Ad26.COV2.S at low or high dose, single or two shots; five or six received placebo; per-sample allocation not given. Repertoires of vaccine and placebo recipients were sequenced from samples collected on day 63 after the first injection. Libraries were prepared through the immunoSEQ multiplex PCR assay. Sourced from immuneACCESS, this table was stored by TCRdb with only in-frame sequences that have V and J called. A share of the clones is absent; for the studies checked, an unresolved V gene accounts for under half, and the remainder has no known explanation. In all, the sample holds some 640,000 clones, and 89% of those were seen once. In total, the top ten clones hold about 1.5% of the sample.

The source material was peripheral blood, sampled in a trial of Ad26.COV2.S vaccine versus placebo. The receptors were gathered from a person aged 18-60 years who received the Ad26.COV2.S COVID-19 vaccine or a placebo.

The CDR3 DNA reads TGTGCCACCAGCAGAGATCAGGCTTATAATCAGCCCCAGCATTTT. It codes for CATSRDQAYNQPQHF. The chain recombines TRBV15 with TRBJ1-5; the D is unclear. The CDR3 consists of 15 residues. Germline values: CDR1 LNHNV, CDR2 YYDKDF (reference sequence). Trimming took off 0 bases at V and 4 bases at J, with 10 bases between the two ends.

The CDR3 is CASSTLGTSYEQYF. CDR3 in DNA: TGTGCCAGTAGTACGCTCGGGACTTCATACGAGCAGTACTTC. V is TRBV19 and J is TRBJ2-7; the D gene is possibly TRBD2 (6 bases). V lost 4 bases and J lost 4, with 14 bases in between. Germline assignment: CDR1 LNHDA and CDR2 SQIVND (reference sequence). This CDR3 is built from 14 residues.

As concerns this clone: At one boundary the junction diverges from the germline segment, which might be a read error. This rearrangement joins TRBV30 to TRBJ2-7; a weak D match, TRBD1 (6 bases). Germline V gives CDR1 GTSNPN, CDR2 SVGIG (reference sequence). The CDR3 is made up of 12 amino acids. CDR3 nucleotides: TGTGCCTGGAGTGGACAGGTCTACGAACAGTACTTC. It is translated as CAWSGQVYEQYF.

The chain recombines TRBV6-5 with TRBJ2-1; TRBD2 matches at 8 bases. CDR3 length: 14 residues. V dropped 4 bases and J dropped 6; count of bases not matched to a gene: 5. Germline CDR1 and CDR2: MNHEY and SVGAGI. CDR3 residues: CASSSSGTSNEQFF. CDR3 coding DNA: TGTGCCAGCAGTTCCTCCGGGACTAGCAATGAGCAGTTCTTC.